This passage covers 24 T cell receptor beta chains from one sample sequenced in a study of T cell changes during pregnancy in multiple sclerosis. Produced via immunoSEQ multiplex PCR; TCRdb's table is partial and in-frame only. The table shows fewer than 85,000 clones, with around 93% occurring only once. Sequenced material: peripheral blood, taken after pregnancy. These receptors came from a female donor in good health, enrolled as a control in a pregnancy study.

The rearrangement uses TRBV27 and TRBJ2-2; 13 bases align to TRBD2. Germline CDR1 reads MNHEY; CDR2 reads SMNVEV (reference sequence). The junction had 8 bases not matched to a gene; V was cut back by 6 bases and J by 1 base. The CDR3 is 18 amino acids. This chain's CDR3 is CASRLLAGGRMNTGELFF. DNA of the CDR3: TGTGCCAGCAGGTTACTAGCGGGGGGGCGTATGAACACCGGGGAGCTGTTTTTT.

The table lists this clone with a count of one. This rearrangement joins TRBV7-2 to TRBJ2-6; the D gene is possibly TRBD1 (6 bases). CDR3 length: 15 amino acids. Germline assignment: CDR1 SGHTA and CDR2 FQGNSA. The V end lost 6 bases, the J end lost 4 bases, and 13 bases lay between the germline ends. The CDR3 region has the DNA TGTGCCAGCAGTTCTCGACAGGCCGGGGCCAACGTCCTGACTTTC. Its protein product is CASSSRQAGANVLTF.

The rearrangement uses TRBV5-1 and TRBJ2-7; TRBD1 is a possible D gene (6 bases). The CDR3 runs 14 residues. Trimming took 0 bases from V and 3 from J, leaving 10 bases between them. Germline V gene lookup returns CDR1 SGHRS and CDR2 YFSETQ. The DNA of the CDR3 is TGCGCCAGCAGCTTGGGGGACACCGTCTACGAGCAGTACTTC. It encodes CASSLGDTVYEQYF.

In nucleotides, the CDR3 is TGTGCCAGCAGTGAAATCATCCCCACAGATACGCAGTATTTT. Residues: CASSEIIPTDTQYF. The chain couples TRBV2 to TRBJ2-3; unclear D gene. Germline V CDR1 and CDR2: SNHLY, FYNNEI. The CDR3 length is 14 residues. V was trimmed by 2 bases and J by 2 bases, leaving 8 bases between them.

This CDR3 is CASSLDGGHGYTF. Written as DNA, the CDR3 is TGTGCCAGCAGCCTGGACGGGGGACATGGCTACACCTTC. This chain joins TRBV5-5 and TRBJ1-2; D is perhaps TRBD1 (5 bases). Germline values: CDR1 SGHKS, CDR2 YYEKEE (reference sequence). This CDR3 has 13 residues. V was clipped by 4 bases and J by 6 bases, with 13 bases between them.

This sequence joins TRBV6-5 and TRBJ1-1; 8 bases line up with TRBD1. Unmatched junction bases numbered 8, after V lost 10 bases and J lost 4 bases. CDR1 and CDR2 (germline): MNHEY, SVGAGI. CDR3 length: 13 residues. For the CDR3, the DNA is TGTGCCACCTCAGGGGGCTGGTTCACTGAAGCTTTCTTT. This codes for CATSGGWFTEAFF.

The chain links TRBV7-6 to TRBJ2-3; no clear D gene. The CDR3 loop spans 13 amino acids. V was clipped by 5 bases and J by 3 bases, with 9 bases between them. Germline CDR1 SGHVS, CDR2 FNYEAQ. CDR3 amino acids: CASSRDWTDTQYF. Here the CDR3 DNA reads TGTGCCAGCAGCCGCGACTGGACAGATACGCAGTATTTT.

A single count supports this clone. CDR3 coding DNA: TGTGCCTGGAGCGCCGGGACAGGGCGGTTCAATGAGCAGTTCTTC. It specifies CAWSAGTGRFNEQFF. J is TRBJ2-1 and V is TRBV30; 9 bases map to TRBD1. V dropped 3 bases and J dropped 6; count of bases not matched to a gene: 9. The CDR3 has 15 amino acids. From germline, CDR1 is GTSNPN and CDR2 SVGIG (reference sequence). Together with reference TRBV30 and TRBJ2-1, the CDR3 gives the full variable domain: SQTIHQWPATLVQPVGSPLSLECTVEGTSNPNLYWYRQAAGRGLQLLFYSVGIGQISSEVPQNLSASRPQDRQFILSSKKLLLSDSGFYLCAWSAGTGRFNEQFFGPGTRLTVL.

This sequence joins TRBV9 and TRBJ2-1, with D unclear. The V end lost 0 bases, the J end lost 0 bases, and 16 bases lay between the germline ends. The CDR3 sequence is 18 residues long. Germline CDR1 is SGDLS and CDR2 is YYNGEE. This CDR3 is CASSVGRRGDSSYNEQFF. The CDR3 DNA reads as TGTGCCAGCAGCGTAGGAAGGAGAGGAGATAGCTCCTACAATGAGCAGTTCTTC.

The chain uses TRBV28 and TRBJ2-7, with D possibly being TRBD2 (6 bases). Germline V gene sequence: CDR1 MDHEN, CDR2 SYDVKM. Deletions cut 1 base from V and 5 bases from J, with 15 bases between. The CDR3 sequence is 15 residues long. CDR3 residues: CASSLSSGRLNEQYF. For the CDR3, the DNA is TGTGCCAGCAGTTTATCGTCGGGGAGGCTCAACGAGCAGTACTTC.

The chain couples TRBV28 to TRBJ1-4; tentatively, D is TRBD1 (6 bases). Germline CDR1 MDHEN, CDR2 SYDVKM. Trimming stripped 5 bases from V and 8 bases from J, with 18 bases between. The CDR3 is made up of 15 amino acids. CDR3 in amino acids: CASSANTGIKEKLFF. The CDR3 DNA reads TGTGCCAGCAGTGCTAACACAGGGATTAAAGAAAAACTGTTTTTT.

The gene calls are TRBV13 and TRBJ2-3; D possibly corresponds to TRBD1 (6 bases). This CDR3 contains 13 residues. CDR1 and CDR2 (germline): PRHDT, FYEKMQ (reference sequence). Trimming pared 6 bases from V and 9 bases from J, leaving 16 bases between. CDR3 nucleotides: TGTGCCAGCAGTTCGACTACAGGGCACACGCAGTATTTT. The encoded protein is CASSSTTGHTQYF.

V usage is TRBV5-1 and J usage is TRBJ1-4; D not resolved. This CDR3 has 14 residues. V shed 4 bases and J shed 4 bases, with 11 bases lying between them. Looked up from germline, CDR1 is SGHRS and CDR2 is YFSETQ. The CDR3, as DNA: TGCGCCAGCAGCCCACAGAGAGTTAATGAAAAACTGTTTTTT. Amino acids: CASSPQRVNEKLFF. Drawing the rest from reference TRBV5-1 and TRBJ1-4, the complete variable domain is KAGVTQTPRYLIKTRGQQVTLSCSPISGHRSVSWYQQTPGQGLQFLFEYFSETQRNKGNFPGRFSGRQFSNSRSEMNVSTLELGDSALYLCASSPQRVNEKLFFGSGTQLSVL.

The V gene is TRBV18, the J gene TRBJ2-7; 9 nucleotides align to TRBD1. CDR1 KGHSH and CDR2 LQKENI come from the germline V gene. After removal of 4 bases from V and 7 bases from J, the junction contained 14 bases not matched to a gene. CDR3 size: 16 residues. The DNA for the CDR3 is TGTGCCAGCTCACTTGGGACAGGGATACTAGTGGAGGAGCAGTACTTC. Translation: CASSLGTGILVEEQYF.

This clone was detected only once. This sequence joins TRBV25-1 and TRBJ2-7; D is unclear. Germline lookup yields CDR1 MGHDK and CDR2 SYGVNS. CDR3 length equals 11 residues. The V and J ends lost 5 bases and 3 bases respectively, with 5 bases between them. CDR3 DNA: TGTGCCAGCAGTTTCTTCTACGAGCAGTACTTC. Amino acid sequence: CASSFFYEQYF.

V usage is TRBV4-1 and J usage is TRBJ1-2; 10 bases are a match to TRBD1. CDR1 is MGHRA, CDR2 YSYEKL, per germline. This CDR3 spans 16 amino acids. V trimming: 1 base; J trimming: 4 bases; junction bases outside the gene matches: 6. CDR3 residues: CASSQAPGQGTYGYTF. In nucleotides, the CDR3 is TGCGCCAGCAGCCAAGCCCCGGGACAGGGGACCTATGGCTACACCTTC.

The chain joins TRBV7-3 to TRBJ2-1; TRBD2 aligns across 14 bases. Trimming at V came to 4 bases and at J to 7 bases, leaving 6 bases not matched to a gene. Germline assignment: CDR1 SGHTA and CDR2 FQGTGA. This CDR3 contains 16 residues. CDR3 sequence (DNA): TGTGCCAGCAGCTCCTTCGGACTAGCGGGAGGTAATGAGCAGTTCTTC. This translates into CASSSFGLAGGNEQFF.

This rearrangement joins TRBV27 to TRBJ1-1; D perhaps matches TRBD1 (5 bases). V was cut by 6 bases and J by 3 bases, with 11 bases left in between. This CDR3 comprises 13 residues. The V gene's germline CDR1 is MNHEY and CDR2 SMNVEV (reference sequence). In DNA form, the CDR3 reads TGTGCCAGCAGCTTGGGCAGGGACACTGAAGCTTTCTTT. Translated, it gives CASSLGRDTEAFF.

The chain recombines TRBV19 with TRBJ1-2; no clear D gene. The V end lost 3 bases, the J end lost 8 bases, and 10 bases lay between the germline ends. The CDR3 has 12 residues. CDR1 is LNHDA, CDR2 SQIVND, per germline (reference sequence). This chain's CDR3 is CASSIRSRGYTF. The CDR3 DNA follows: TGTGCCAGTAGTATCCGCAGCAGGGGCTACACCTTC.

The J gene is TRBJ1-5, the V gene TRBV28, with D possibly TRBD1 on 6 matching bases. The CDR3 sequence is 14 residues long. Trimming took 10 bases from V and 8 from J, leaving 21 bases between them. Germline V lookup: CDR1 MDHEN, CDR2 SYDVKM. In nucleotides, the CDR3 is TGTGCCACCTCGGGGGGCTACTTTCGGGAGCCCCAGCATTTT. Translated, it gives CATSGGYFREPQHF.

The chain links TRBV5-1 to TRBJ1-1; TRBD1 is a possible D gene (6 bases). The CDR3 sequence is 18 residues long. The V end lost 4 bases, the J end lost 2 bases, and 24 bases lay between the germline ends. The germline gives CDR1 SGHRS, CDR2 YFSETQ. CDR3 residues: CASSPLGQGFSTNTEAFF. DNA for the CDR3: TGCGCCAGCAGCCCCCTAGGGCAGGGGTTCTCAACAAACACTGAAGCTTTCTTT.

The rearrangement links TRBV2 to TRBJ1-1; weak D call: TRBD1 (5 bases). Germline CDR1 reads SNHLY; CDR2 reads FYNNEI. The CDR3 spans 13 residues. Trimming removed 6 bases from V and 4 bases from J, with 12 bases in between. CDR3 residues: CASSDGGSTEAFF. The CDR3 DNA reads TGTGCCAGCAGCGACGGGGGTTCCACTGAAGCTTTCTTT.

The genes are TRBV14 and TRBJ2-7; TRBD2 might be the D (6 bases). Trimming removed 3 bases at V and 7 bases at J, with 25 bases between. CDR1 is SGHDN and CDR2 is FVKESK in the germline V gene. The length of the CDR3 is 17 residues. The CDR3 here is CASSQGRGTFGSGEQYF. CDR3 in DNA: TGTGCCAGCAGCCAGGGACGCGGGACTTTCGGCTCGGGTGAGCAGTACTTC.

The chain links TRBV6-1 to TRBJ1-2, with D perhaps TRBD1 (5 bases). Between the trimmed V and J ends, which lost 6 bases and 8 bases, there was a span of 16 bases. The CDR3 has 13 amino acids. The germline V gene encodes CDR1 MNHNS and CDR2 SASEGT. The CDR3 loop is CASSLGLRVGYTF. Here the CDR3 DNA reads TGTGCCAGCAGCTTGGGACTCAGGGTCGGCTACACCTTC.